The entry below gives a single T cell receptor beta chain sequence along with its context. This sample is part of a study of cytomegalovirus exposure and HLA in healthy donors. V shed 2 bases and J shed 7 bases, with 17 bases lying between them. The CDR3 runs to 16 residues. The germline CDR1 and CDR2 sequences are MGHRA and YSYEKL. Sequencing used immunoSEQ multiplex PCR; TCRdb keeps in-frame clones, though not all of them. The data contain 86,000 or so clones, about 96% of them seen just once; the ten biggest clones take up roughly 1.5%. The sequence came from a man between 18 and 35 years old in good health and CMV-seropositive. The chain employs TRBV4-1 and TRBJ1-4; D perhaps matches TRBD1 (6 bases). Sequencing input: PBMCs. CDR3 sequence reads: CASSQSGQGTGEKLFF. CDR3 coding DNA: TGCGCCAGCAGCCAATCTGGTCAGGGGACGGGTGAAAAACTGTTTTTT.